A selection of T cell receptor beta chains follows, all from one sample in a study of STAT5B mutations in CD4+ large granular lymphocyte leukemia. Assay: immunoSEQ multiplex PCR; the TCRdb copy retains only in-frame clones and omits some. This table holds around 33,000 clones, approximately 90% found once. Sequenced input: CD4+ T cells from blood buffy coats. These receptors all stem from a human donor in good health. Each CDR3 is given with its conserved first and last residue. The D gene is left open where the match is weak. Only part of the rows carry a size: once, few, many, or a class if the clone is expanded.

D,J,V,size,CDR3,DNA
TRBD2,TRBJ2-1,TRBV4-2,NA,CASTLGEGSGEQFF,TGTGCCAGCACCCTAGGGGAGGGTAGCGGTGAGCAGTTCTTC
TRBD1,TRBJ2-7,TRBV28,NA,CASSQQGAPSSYEQYF,TGTGCCAGCAGTCAGCAGGGGGCCCCAAGCTCCTACGAGCAGTACTTC
NA,TRBJ1-2,TRBV19,NA,CASSIKGNYGYTF,TGTGCCAGTAGTATAAAGGGTAACTATGGCTACACCTTC
TRBD2,TRBJ2-7,TRBV19,NA,CASSKREDLEQYF,TGTGCCAGTAGTAAGCGGGAGGACCTCGAGCAGTACTTC
NA,TRBJ1-6,TRBV2,NA,CASRRTNSPLHF,TGTGCCAGCAGACGGACAAATTCACCCCTCCACTTT
NA,TRBJ1-5,TRBV25-1,NA,CASSEWGGEGNQPQHF,TGTGCCAGCAGTGAATGGGGGGGCGAGGGCAATCAGCCCCAGCATTTT
NA,TRBJ1-2,TRBV6-5,NA,CASSDTGRSYGYTF,TGTGCCAGCAGTGATACGGGACGGTCCTATGGCTACACCTTC
NA,TRBJ1-2,TRBV25-1,NA,CASSDRNLHGYTF,TGTGCCAGCAGTGACAGAAACCTCCATGGCTACACCTTC
TRBD1,TRBJ2-2,TRBV7-6,NA,CASSLGRGRGPTGELFF,TGTGCCAGCAGCTTAGGGCGCGGCAGGGGGCCAACCGGGGAGCTGTTTTTT
NA,TRBJ2-1,TRBV6-5,NA,CASRNTLRGDEQFF,TGTGCCAGCAGAAACACCCTAAGGGGCGATGAGCAGTTCTTC
NA,TRBJ2-2,TRBV4-1,NA,CASSQLGGPRTGELFF,TGCGCCAGCAGCCAACTAGGGGGACCGCGAACCGGGGAGCTGTTTTTT
NA,TRBJ1-3,TRBV9,once,CASSVDGKRVNTIYF,TGTGCCAGCAGCGTAGACGGAAAGCGCGTAAACACCATATATTTT
TRBD1,TRBJ1-5,TRBV28,NA,CASSAPGQGDNQPQHF,TGTGCCAGCAGTGCGCCGGGACAGGGGGACAATCAGCCCCAGCATTTT
NA,TRBJ1-1,TRBV21-1,NA,CASSKEPNRANTEAFF,TGTGCCAGCAGCAAAGAACCGAACAGGGCGAACACTGAAGCTTTCTTT
NA,TRBJ2-3,TRBV10-3,NA,CAISGGGDGITDTQYF,TGTGCCATCAGTGGAGGGGGGGACGGGATCACAGATACGCAGTATTTT
NA,TRBJ1-2,TRBV28,NA,CASSPGRRSYYTF,TGTGCCAGCAGCCCGGGACGGAGATCCTACTACACCTTC
NA,TRBJ2-2,TRBV11-2,NA,CASSSTGTSNTGELFF,TGTGCCAGCAGCTCGACCGGGACCTCGAACACCGGGGAGCTGTTTTTT
NA,TRBJ2-1,TRBV7-3,NA,CASSLRNWGVNEQFF,TGTGCCAGCAGCTTAAGAAATTGGGGGGTAAATGAGCAGTTCTTC
NA,TRBJ1-2,TRBV5-6,NA,CASTWGRAGGYTF,TGTGCCAGCACCTGGGGCAGGGCGGGCGGCTACACCTTC
NA,TRBJ1-2,TRBV7-3,NA,CASSSGAAGGYTF,TGTGCCAGCAGTTCGGGGGCAGCGGGTGGCTACACCTTC
TRBD1,TRBJ1-1,TRBV7-2,NA,CASEVGQANTEAFF,TGTGCCAGCGAGGTAGGACAGGCGAACACTGAAGCTTTCTTT
NA,TRBJ1-5,TRBV5-6,NA,CASSRRGTHQPQHF,TGTGCCAGCAGCCGCAGGGGAACTCATCAGCCCCAGCATTTT
TRBD2,TRBJ2-5,TRBV9,once,CASSVERGMVETQYF,TGTGCCAGCAGCGTAGAGCGGGGAATGGTGGAGACCCAGTACTTC
TRBD2,TRBJ2-2,TRBV12-5,NA,CASGTGLAGGHGELFF,TGTGCTAGTGGTACCGGACTAGCGGGAGGCCACGGGGAGCTGTTTTTT
NA,TRBJ2-3,TRBV19,NA,CASRLLGKRDTQYF,TGTGCCAGTAGACTCCTCGGAAAGCGGGATACGCAGTATTTT
TRBD1,TRBJ1-4,TRBV5-5,NA,CASSLGAGGREKLFF,TGTGCCAGCAGCTTGGGGGCAGGGGGCAGGGAAAAACTGTTTTTT
NA,TRBJ2-1,TRBV14,NA,CASSSDRSLPQLGEQFF,TGTGCCAGCAGCAGCGACAGGAGCTTACCCCAACTTGGCGAGCAGTTCTTC
TRBD1,TRBJ1-1,TRBV5-1,NA,CASSLHRGNTEAFF,TGCGCCAGCAGCTTGCACAGGGGGAACACTGAAGCTTTCTTT
NA,TRBJ2-1,TRBV6-6,NA,CASLLGLHNEQFF,TGTGCCAGCCTCCTCGGACTGCACAATGAGCAGTTCTTC
TRBD1,TRBJ1-5,TRBV7-2,NA,CASSPNPFAGGPSQPQHF,TGTGCCAGCAGCCCTAACCCTTTCGCAGGGGGCCCATCACAGCCCCAGCATTTT
NA,TRBJ2-5,TRBV5-1,NA,CASSQLGTQETQYF,TGCGCCAGCAGCCAATTAGGGACGCAAGAGACCCAGTACTTC
NA,TRBJ2-5,TRBV5-1,NA,CASARRGRPYQETQYF,TGCGCCAGCGCGAGACGGGGGCGACCGTACCAAGAGACCCAGTACTTC
NA,TRBJ2-3,TRBV9,NA,CASSVEVNTDTQYF,TGTGCCAGCAGCGTAGAAGTCAACACAGATACGCAGTATTTT
TRBD1,TRBJ2-7,TRBV7-2,once,CASSPTGVGISYEQYF,TGTGCCAGCAGCCCGACAGGGGTGGGCATTTCCTACGAGCAGTACTTC
NA,TRBJ2-7,TRBV5-4,NA,CASSQLSGSYEQYF,TGTGCCAGCAGTCAGCTCAGCGGCTCCTACGAGCAGTACTTC
NA,TRBJ1-3,TRBV10-2,NA,CASSALTSSSGNTIYF,TGCGCCAGCAGTGCCCTGACGTCGAGCTCTGGAAACACCATATATTTT
NA,TRBJ1-5,TRBV18,NA,CASSPTDSHQPQHF,TGTGCCAGCTCACCAACGGACAGCCATCAGCCCCAGCATTTT
NA,TRBJ1-1,TRBV28,NA,CASSESLVAFF,TGTGCCAGCAGTGAAAGCCTTGTAGCTTTCTTT
NA,TRBJ1-3,TRBV6-5,NA,CASATKGNTIYF,TGTGCCAGCGCCACGAAAGGAAACACCATATATTTT
NA,TRBJ1-1,TRBV7-2,NA,CASSTGRLNTEAFF,TGTGCCAGCAGCACGGGACGGTTGAACACTGAAGCTTTCTTT
TRBD2,TRBJ2-1,TRBV5-6,NA,CASSFGSGGVYNEQFF,TGTGCCAGCAGCTTCGGAAGCGGGGGAGTTTACAATGAGCAGTTCTTC
NA,TRBJ2-3,TRBV7-2,NA,CASLNEYSGAGDTQYF,TGTGCCAGTCTAAACGAATATTCAGGGGCAGGGGATACGCAGTATTTT
NA,TRBJ2-7,TRBV11-3,NA,CASSRPQTYEQYF,TGTGCCAGCAGTCGACCGCAAACCTACGAGCAGTACTTC
TRBD2,TRBJ2-3,TRBV20-1,NA,CSALGRGAQYF,TGCAGTGCCCTTGGGAGGGGCGCGCAGTATTTT
NA,TRBJ1-1,TRBV7-8,NA,CASSARANTEAFF,TGTGCCAGCAGCGCTCGGGCGAACACTGAAGCTTTCTTT
NA,TRBJ1-5,TRBV6-9,NA,CASSSEGNQPQHF,TGTGCCAGCAGTTCGGAGGGTAATCAGCCCCAGCATTTT
NA,TRBJ1-3,TRBV11-2,NA,CASSLYAGSGNTIYF,TGTGCCAGCAGCTTATATGCGGGATCTGGAAACACCATATATTTT
TRBD2,TRBJ2-5,TRBV9,NA,CASSVGASGGGYQETQYF,TGTGCCAGCAGCGTAGGAGCTAGCGGGGGGGGGTACCAAGAGACCCAGTACTTC
NA,TRBJ2-3,TRBV5-1,NA,CASSLGGSLSTQYF,TGCGCCAGCAGCTTGGGTGGGTCCCTCAGTACGCAGTATTTT
NA,TRBJ1-2,TRBV18,NA,CASSTDTNRAIGGYTF,TGTGCCAGCTCAACTGACACGAACCGGGCGATAGGGGGCTACACCTTC
TRBD2,TRBJ2-1,TRBV11-2,NA,CASRTSGRITYNEQFF,TGTGCCAGCAGGACTAGCGGGAGGATAACCTACAATGAGCAGTTCTTC
NA,TRBJ2-5,TRBV2,NA,CASSRLAKETQYF,TGTGCCAGCAGCCGGTTAGCTAAAGAGACCCAGTACTTC